The clone carrying this T cell receptor beta chain was seen once. What it recognizes is unknown. In germline, CDR1 is SEHNR, CDR2 FQNEAQ (reference sequence). The CDR3 covers 12 residues. With 5 bases removed from V and 4 bases from J, the gap between germline ends came to 9 bases. The data belong to a study of CD8+CD57+ T cells in acquired aplastic anemia. Across the study: Sorting CD4+ and CD8+ cells gave DNA averaging roughly 3.5 ug.

Profiling of TCR beta VDJ combinations and CDR3 sequences used genomic DNA as template. TCRdb itself ran the reads through MiXCR, one entry per CDR3 protein. The data contain about 270,000 distinct CDR3 sequences, around 60% of them singletons. Overall study findings and caveats: In common between the patients and the controls were more than 25 CD8+ CDR3 sequences.

The receptor comes from a human donor with severe aplastic anemia or a healthy control (not recorded which). The sequenced sample was sorted CD4+, CD8+, or CD8+CD57+ T cells (not recorded which) from PBMCs. This sequence joins TRBV7-9 and TRBJ2-7; D gene uncertain. CDR3 loop: CASSRSLYEQYF. The CDR3 nucleotides are TGTGCCAGCAGCCGTAGTCTTTACGAGCAGTACTTC.